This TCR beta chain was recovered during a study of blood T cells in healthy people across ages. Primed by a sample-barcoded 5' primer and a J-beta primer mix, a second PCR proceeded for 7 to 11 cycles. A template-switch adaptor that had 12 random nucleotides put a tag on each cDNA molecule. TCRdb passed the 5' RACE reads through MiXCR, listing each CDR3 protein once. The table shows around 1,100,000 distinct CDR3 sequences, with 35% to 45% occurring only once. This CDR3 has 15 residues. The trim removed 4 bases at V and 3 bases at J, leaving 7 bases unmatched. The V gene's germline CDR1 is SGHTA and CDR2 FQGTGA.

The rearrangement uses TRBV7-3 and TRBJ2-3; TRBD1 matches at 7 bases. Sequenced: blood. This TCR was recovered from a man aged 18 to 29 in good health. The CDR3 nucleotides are TGTGCCAGCAGCTATTCCCGGGACAGTACAGATACGCAGTATTTT. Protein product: CASSYSRDSTDTQYF.